This T cell receptor beta chain was sequenced in a study of spatial heterogeneity in lung cancer. The V end was cut by 4 bases, the J end by 7 bases, with 23 bases between. The CDR3 spans 16 residues. Germline V gene lookup returns CDR1 MDHEN and CDR2 SYDVKM. TCRdb called the 5' RACE reads again in MiXCR, with one record for every CDR3 protein. The table includes around 1,700 distinct CDR3 sequences, approximately 24% detected once. Time point indicated: sample taken at primary tumor resection. Sequencing was performed on whole RNA extracted from tumor and nontumor lung tissue, or from frozen PBMC, and the material was left unsorted.

The clonotype originates from a male donor with early-stage non-small cell lung cancer. This sample comprised PBMCs, obtained at surgery. The gene calls are TRBV28 and TRBJ2-7; D gene ambiguous. CDR3 amino acids: CASSSTPSAFAFEQYF. DNA for the CDR3: TGTGCCAGCAGTTCGACCCCCTCGGCTTTTGCCTTTGAGCAGTACTTC.